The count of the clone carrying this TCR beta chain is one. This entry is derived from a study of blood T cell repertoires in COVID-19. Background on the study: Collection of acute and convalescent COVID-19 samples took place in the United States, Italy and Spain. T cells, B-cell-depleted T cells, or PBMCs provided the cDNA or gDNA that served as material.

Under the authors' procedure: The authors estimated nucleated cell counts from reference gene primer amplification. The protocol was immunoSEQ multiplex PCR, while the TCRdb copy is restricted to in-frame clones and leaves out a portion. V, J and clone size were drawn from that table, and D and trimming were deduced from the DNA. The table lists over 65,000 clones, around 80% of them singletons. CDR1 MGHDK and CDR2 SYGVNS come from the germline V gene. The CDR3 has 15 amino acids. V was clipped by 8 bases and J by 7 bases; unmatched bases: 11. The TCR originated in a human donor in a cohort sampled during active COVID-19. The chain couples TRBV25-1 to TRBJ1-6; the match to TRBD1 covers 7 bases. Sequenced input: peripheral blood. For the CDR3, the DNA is TGTGCCAGCCGCTTTGACAGGGACTGGAATTCACCCCTCCACTTT. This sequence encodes CASRFDRDWNSPLHF.